The T cell receptor (beta chain) under discussion was sequenced for a study of T cells in Graves' hyperthyroidism and ophthalmopathy. Overall study: Peripheral blood was obtained at initial diagnosis, preceding any treatment.

It was RNA transcripts that yielded the amplified TCR beta CDR3 regions. The HTBI primer set served for first-round RT-PCR of the TCR CDR3. MiXCR, run by TCRdb on the multiplex PCR reads, gives a single entry per CDR3 protein. The profile covers 350,000 or so distinct CDR3 sequences, with 15% to 20% appearing a single time and about 16% taken by the ten largest. This clonotype was counted ten times or more. The CDR3 runs to 14 residues. CDR1 and CDR2 (germline): MNHEY, SMNVEV (reference sequence). V shed 1 base and J shed 5 bases, with 12 bases lying between them. The authors obtained PBMCs from over 8.5 ml of fresh peripheral blood.

The genes are TRBV27 and TRBJ2-7; no reliable D call. Sequenced: blood. The receptor was derived from a woman in her 40s with Graves' ophthalmopathy. In DNA form, the CDR3 reads TGTGCCAGCAGTTTATTTCCCACTGGGGACGAGCAGTACTTC. Amino acid sequence: CASSLFPTGDEQYF.